Listed here are 15 T cell receptor beta chains from one sample, sequenced in a study of T cell responses to AZD1222 COVID-19 vaccine. TCRdb keeps only in-frame clones here, not all; method: immunoSEQ multiplex PCR. The table shows roughly 89,000 clones, with around nine tenths occurring only once. Material: peripheral blood, obtained on day 0 of MenACWY control vaccination. The source is an adult in good health.

This rearrangement joins TRBV28 to TRBJ2-1, with D unclear. CDR3 length equals 11 residues. V lost 5 bases to trimming and J lost 8 bases, with 7 bases between them. Germline values: CDR1 MDHEN, CDR2 SYDVKM. In DNA, the CDR3 is TGTGCCAGCAGTCCAGAGTATGAGCAGTTCTTC. Protein sequence: CASSPEYEQFF.

The V call is TRBV20-1, the J call TRBJ1-5; D call uncertain. Looked up from germline, CDR1 is DFQATT and CDR2 is SNEGSKA (reference sequence). Trimming left V 3 bases short and J 6 bases short, with 12 bases between. This CDR3 has 13 residues. The CDR3 loop is CSASEPVGQPQHF. CDR3 nucleotide sequence: TGCAGTGCTAGTGAACCGGTGGGTCAGCCCCAGCATTTT.

The rearrangement uses TRBV4-3 and TRBJ1-6; 8 bases align to TRBD1. Germline CDR1 is LGHNA and CDR2 is YSLEER. This CDR3 is built from 15 residues. Unmatched junction bases numbered 2, after V lost 0 bases and J lost 7 bases. This CDR3 reads CASSQEQGVNSPLHF. In DNA, the CDR3 is TGCGCCAGCAGCCAAGAACAGGGGGTAAATTCACCCCTCCACTTT.

The V call is TRBV25-1, the J call TRBJ2-7; D is possibly TRBD1 (5 bases). The CDR3 contains 15 residues. Trimming pared 1 base from V and 2 bases from J, leaving 12 bases between. Germline assignment: CDR1 MGHDK and CDR2 SYGVNS. The CDR3 reads CASSESRGTTYEQYF. The CDR3 coding sequence is TGTGCCAGCAGTGAATCTAGGGGAACGACCTACGAGCAGTACTTC.

V and J are TRBV28 and TRBJ2-7; D remains unclear. CDR3 length: 13 amino acids. V was trimmed by 3 bases and J by 2 bases, leaving 8 bases between them. Germline CDR1 and CDR2: MDHEN and SYDVKM. This CDR3 is CASSFNIPYEQYF. The CDR3 coding sequence is TGTGCCAGCAGTTTTAACATCCCCTACGAGCAGTACTTC.

The CDR3 protein is CASSVGSGSFTDTQYF. The CDR3, as DNA: TGTGCCAGCAGCGTAGGTAGCGGGAGCTTCACAGATACGCAGTATTTT. V and J are TRBV9 and TRBJ2-3; 9 nucleotides agree with TRBD2. Germline CDR1 reads SGDLS; CDR2 reads YYNGEE. J was trimmed by 2 bases and V by 0 bases; bases with no gene match: 4. This CDR3 is built from 16 residues.

The chain carries TRBV6-5 and TRBJ2-5; no firm D call. The CDR3 contains 15 residues. Trimming shortened V by 0 bases and J by 2 bases, and 10 bases separated the two germline ends. The V gene's germline CDR1 is MNHEY and CDR2 SVGAGI. The CDR3 sequence is CASSYSSPFQETQYF. As DNA, the CDR3 is TGTGCCAGCAGTTACTCCTCTCCCTTTCAAGAGACCCAGTACTTC.

The CDR3 nucleotides read TGCAGCTCCGGGACTAGCGTAGAAGATACGCAGTATTTT. This sequence encodes CSSGTSVEDTQYF. The chain couples TRBV29-1 to TRBJ2-3, with 10 bases fitting TRBD2. Germline V gene sequence: CDR1 SQVTM, CDR2 ANQGSEA. The CDR3 totals 13 residues. V gave up 8 bases and J gave up 5 bases; unmatched junction bases: 7.

The rearrangement links TRBV7-2 to TRBJ2-2, with a tentative D call TRBD1 (7 bases). The CDR3 is 15 amino acids. V lost 4 bases, J lost 4 bases, and 13 bases lay in between. Germline V gene lookup returns CDR1 SGHTA and CDR2 FQGNSA. This CDR3 is CASSSQGGSTGELFF. The CDR3 DNA sequence: TGTGCCAGCAGCTCTCAGGGGGGTTCCACCGGGGAGCTGTTTTTT.

The chain links TRBV6-4 to TRBJ1-1, with a tentative D call TRBD1 (5 bases). Trimming pared 3 bases from V and 1 base from J, leaving 6 bases between. The CDR3 is 13 amino acids. The V gene's germline CDR1 is MRHNA and CDR2 SNTAGT. Written as DNA, the CDR3 is TGTGCCAGCAGTGAAGGGGAGAACACTGAAGCTTTCTTT. It yields the protein CASSEGENTEAFF.

This chain connects TRBV9 to TRBJ1-3; D gene ambiguous. CDR1 is SGDLS, CDR2 YYNGEE, per germline. The V gene lost 3 bases and the J gene lost 2 bases, with 9 bases spanning the gap. The CDR3 spans 14 residues. Here the CDR3 reads CASSAHRAGNTIYF. CDR3 bases: TGTGCCAGCAGCGCCCATAGGGCTGGAAACACCATATATTTT.

This rearrangement joins TRBV28 to TRBJ2-7, with TRBD2 matching 7 bases. The CDR3 covers 15 residues. In germline, CDR1 is MDHEN, CDR2 SYDVKM. The V segment lost 2 bases and the J segment 0 bases; nucleotides outside the gene matches: 4. The chain's CDR3 is CASSLPASGSYEQYF. CDR3 nucleotide sequence: TGTGCCAGCAGTTTACCGGCTAGCGGCTCCTACGAGCAGTACTTC. Supplemented by reference TRBV28 and TRBJ2-7, the full variable domain reads DVKVTQSSRYLVKRTGEKVFLECVQDMDHENMFWYRQDPGLGLRLIYFSYDVKMKEKGDIPEGYSVSREKKERFSLILESASTNQTSMYLCASSLPASGSYEQYFGPGTRLTVT.

The rearrangement links TRBV19 to TRBJ1-5; D is unresolved. From germline, CDR1 is LNHDA and CDR2 SQIVND (reference sequence). Trimming removed 8 bases from V and 6 bases from J, with 14 bases in between. The CDR3 totals 13 residues. In DNA form, the CDR3 reads TGTGCCAGTCGATCGGGGATAAGTCAGCCCCAGCATTTT. It specifies CASRSGISQPQHF.

The chain recombines TRBV12-3 or TRBV12-4 with TRBJ1-5; D remains unclear. The CDR3 runs 12 residues. Trimming removed 6 bases at V and 11 bases at J, with 14 bases between. For the CDR3, the DNA is TGTGCCAGCAGCGATCTATCCTACACCCAGCATTTT. Protein product: CASSDLSYTQHF.

The chain has TRBV27 and TRBJ2-3; a possible D gene is TRBD1 (5 bases). CDR1 is MNHEY, CDR2 SMNVEV, per germline (reference sequence). V lost 1 base and J 3 bases, leaving 8 bases between the germline ends. The CDR3 extends over 14 amino acids. The CDR3 loop is CASSLFQGTDTQYF. CDR3 DNA sequence: TGTGCCAGCAGTTTATTTCAGGGTACAGATACGCAGTATTTT.